A single sample is the source of the 25 T cell receptor beta chains below, sequenced in a study of control samples from healthy donors and cancer patients. Data came from immunoSEQ multiplex PCR; TCRdb stores just in-frame clones and leaves some out. The sample yields approximately 100,000 clones, about four fifths seen once. Specimen: blood. These receptor sequences come from a man aged 55-75 years in good health.

This sequence joins TRBV5-1 and TRBJ2-3; 9 positions agree with TRBD1. Per the germline V gene, CDR1 is SGHRS and CDR2 is YFSETQ. The CDR3 totals 16 residues. The V and J ends lost 2 bases and 2 bases, in that order; junction bases with no gene match: 6. This CDR3 reads CASSFGGTGNTDTQYF. CDR3 in DNA: TGCGCCAGCAGCTTTGGTGGGACAGGGAACACAGATACGCAGTATTTT.

V and J are TRBV6-5 and TRBJ1-1; 8 nucleotides agree with TRBD1. The germline V gene encodes CDR1 MNHEY and CDR2 SVGAGI. Losses at the gene ends were 7 bases for V and 6 bases for J; bases not matched to a gene: 10. The CDR3 sequence is 14 residues long. This CDR3 reads CASTTALDRAEAFF. CDR3 coding DNA: TGTGCCAGCACCACCGCCCTGGACAGGGCTGAAGCTTTCTTT.

This chain links TRBV27 with TRBJ1-1; 7 positions agree with TRBD1. CDR3 length: 15 amino acids. Germline CDR1 is MNHEY and CDR2 is SMNVEV (reference sequence). Trimming removed 5 bases from V and 1 base from J; junction bases left unmatched: 7. The CDR3: CASSVEGTANTEAFF. CDR3 nucleotide sequence: TGTGCCAGCAGTGTAGAAGGGACAGCGAACACTGAAGCTTTCTTT.

V usage is TRBV7-9 and J usage is TRBJ2-7; 7 nucleotides line up with TRBD1. The CDR3 covers 14 residues. With V trimmed by 4 bases and J by 3 bases, 6 bases remained unmatched. The germline gives CDR1 SEHNR, CDR2 FQNEAQ (reference sequence). CDR3 bases: TGTGCCAGCAGCTCCCTGGCAGGGGGCTACGAGCAGTACTTC. Translating it yields CASSSLAGGYEQYF. Looking up the rest from reference TRBV7-9 and TRBJ2-7 gives the full variable domain: DTGVSQNPRHKITKRGQNVTFRCDPISEHNRLYWYRQTLGQGPEFLTYFQNEAQLEKSRLLSDRFSAERPKGSFSTLEIQRTEQGDSAMYLCASSSLAGGYEQYFGPGTRLTVT.

The rearrangement uses TRBV6-5 and TRBJ2-7; D is possibly TRBD2 (5 bases). V was shortened by 6 bases and J by 5 bases, with 11 bases between the two germline ends. CDR1 is MNHEY, CDR2 SVGAGI, per germline. CDR3 length: 12 amino acids. CDR3 sequence: CASRVPGNEQYF. CDR3 DNA: TGTGCCAGCAGGGTTCCGGGGAACGAGCAGTACTTC.

The rearrangement uses TRBV10-1 and TRBJ2-1, with TRBD2 as a possible D gene (6 bases). Germline CDR1 is WNHNN and CDR2 is SYGVQD (reference sequence). This CDR3 is built from 13 residues. V dropped 4 bases and J dropped 8 bases, with 12 bases sitting between them. The CDR3 here is CASSVWRDHEQFF. CDR3 coding DNA: TGCGCCAGCAGTGTGTGGCGGGACCATGAGCAGTTCTTC.

The rearrangement links TRBV7-2 to TRBJ2-2, with no clear D. The germline V gene encodes CDR1 SGHTA and CDR2 FQGNSA. The CDR3 totals 14 residues. V lost 1 base and J lost 2, with 5 bases in between. In DNA, the CDR3 is TGTGCCAGCAGCTTAGGACTTAACACCGGGGAGCTGTTTTTT. Amino acid sequence: CASSLGLNTGELFF.

The gene calls are TRBV19 and TRBJ1-4; 7 bases are shared with TRBD1. The CDR3 consists of 15 residues. V lost 6 bases, J lost 1 base, and 5 bases stayed unmatched. CDR1 and CDR2 (germline): LNHDA, SQIVND (reference sequence). CDR3 DNA: TGTGCCAGTAGCAGTAGACAGGGAACTAATGAAAAACTGTTTTTT. Protein: CASSSRQGTNEKLFF.

The sample holds one count of this clone. The chain is built from TRBV11-2 and TRBJ2-7; no firm D call. Trimming removed 9 bases at V and 4 bases at J, with 10 bases between. CDR1 is SGHAT, CDR2 FQNNGV, per germline. This CDR3 has 11 residues. This CDR3 is CASNTAYEQYF. The CDR3 bases are TGTGCCAGTAACACTGCATACGAGCAGTACTTC.

This clone was found once. The chain couples TRBV25-1 to TRBJ1-6; 10 nucleotides align to TRBD1. CDR1 and CDR2 (germline): MGHDK, SYGVNS. With 6 bases clipped from V and 13 bases from J, the junction kept 9 bases outside the gene matches. The CDR3 is 14 residues long. The CDR3 reads CASRPRQGATPLHF. For the CDR3, the DNA is TGTGCCAGCAGGCCCAGACAGGGGGCAACGCCCCTCCACTTT. Variable domain in full (rest from reference TRBV25-1 and TRBJ1-6): EADIYQTPRYLVIGTGKKITLECSQTMGHDKMYWYQQDPGMELHLIHYSYGVNSTEKGDLSSESTVSRIRTEHFPLTLESARPSHTSQYLCASRPRQGATPLHFGNGTRLTVT.

This clone was recorded only once. CDR3 sequence: CASSEIAGTSYNEQFF. CDR3 nucleotide sequence: TGTGCCAGCAGTGAGATAGCGGGGACATCCTACAATGAGCAGTTCTTC. This chain joins TRBV6-4 and TRBJ2-1, with 8 bases aligning to TRBD2. This CDR3 is 16 amino acids long. Trimming at V came to 3 bases and at J to 1 base, leaving 5 bases not matched to a gene. Looked up from germline, CDR1 is MRHNA and CDR2 is SNTAGT.

The rearrangement links TRBV19 to TRBJ1-2, with a possible D match to TRBD1 (5 bases). The germline V gene encodes CDR1 LNHDA and CDR2 SQIVND (reference sequence). The length of the CDR3 is 17 residues. Trimming removed 3 bases from V and 2 bases from J, with 19 bases in between. CDR3 DNA sequence: TGTGCCAGTAGTATCATTGGGGCAGGCTACGACAACTATGGCTACACCTTC. Translated, it gives CASSIIGAGYDNYGYTF.

This chain uses TRBV12-3 or TRBV12-4 with TRBJ1-2, with a possible D match to TRBD1 (5 bases). V was shortened by 7 bases and J by 2 bases, with 8 bases between the two germline ends. The CDR3 runs to 12 residues. For the CDR3, the DNA is TGTGCCAGCACAGGGTACAACTATGGCTACACCTTC. Translation gives CASTGYNYGYTF.

The chain employs TRBV20-1 and TRBJ2-7, with 7 nucleotides matching TRBD2. Per the germline V gene, CDR1 is DFQATT and CDR2 is SNEGSKA (reference sequence). The CDR3 consists of 12 residues. The V segment lost 6 bases and the J segment 6 bases; nucleotides outside the gene matches: 8. The CDR3 region is CSASTGGGEQYF. DNA of the CDR3: TGCAGTGCCAGTACAGGCGGGGGCGAGCAGTACTTC.

The rearrangement links TRBV24-1 to TRBJ2-2; D gene ambiguous. This CDR3 is built from 14 residues. CDR1 KGHDR and CDR2 SFDVKD come from the germline V gene. Trimming cost V 5 bases and J 2 bases, with 8 bases left between them. The DNA of the CDR3 is TGTGCCACCAGTGCTGGTGGCAACACCGGGGAGCTGTTTTTT. This gives the protein CATSAGGNTGELFF.

This clone was seen a few times. This chain uses TRBV2 with TRBJ2-7; 9 positions agree with TRBD2. The CDR3 sequence is 12 residues long. Germline CDR1 reads SNHLY; CDR2 reads FYNNEI. Losses at the gene ends were 6 bases for V and 6 bases for J; bases not matched to a gene: 3. CDR3 protein: CASRAGGGEQYF. In DNA, the CDR3 is TGTGCCAGCAGAGCGGGGGGCGGCGAGCAGTACTTC.

The rearrangement joins TRBV6-1 to TRBJ2-2, with D hard to call. This CDR3 has 16 amino acids. The germline V gene has CDR1 MNHNS and CDR2 SASEGT. The V gene lost 4 bases and the J gene lost 7 bases, with 19 bases spanning the gap. CDR3: CASSGENAPLVGELFF. The CDR3 coding sequence is TGTGCCAGCAGTGGCGAAAATGCTCCTCTTGTCGGGGAGCTGTTTTTT.

The rearrangement joins TRBV4-2 to TRBJ1-2, with D hard to call. This CDR3 has 13 residues. The germline V gene has CDR1 LGHNA and CDR2 YNFKEQ. Trimming took 1 base from V and 2 from J, leaving 5 bases between them. CDR3 in DNA: TGTGCCAGCAGCCAAGGCACAAACTATGGCTACACCTTC. This encodes CASSQGTNYGYTF.

The chain couples TRBV9 to TRBJ2-1; D remains unclear. CDR3 length equals 17 residues. Germline V lookup: CDR1 SGDLS, CDR2 YYNGEE. V dropped 0 bases and J dropped 0 bases, with 13 bases sitting between them. Here the CDR3 reads CASSVEATPSSYNEQFF. The CDR3 DNA reads TGTGCCAGCAGCGTAGAAGCGACCCCGAGCTCCTACAATGAGCAGTTCTTC.

The chain uses TRBV5-1 and TRBJ1-4; D is ambiguous. Germline CDR1 SGHRS, CDR2 YFSETQ. The CDR3 is made up of 13 amino acids. V was clipped by 1 base and J by 5 bases, with 6 bases between them. The CDR3 DNA sequence: TGCGCCAGCAGCTTGTTGGTGAATGAAAAACTGTTTTTT. Its protein product is CASSLLVNEKLFF.

The chain joins TRBV7-3 to TRBJ2-1, with 13 bases aligning to TRBD2. The CDR3 has 18 amino acids. Germline V gene sequence: CDR1 SGHTA, CDR2 FQGTGA. V gave up 4 bases and J gave up 8 bases; unmatched junction bases: 14. CDR3 protein: CASSSMPPTSGGQDEQFF. CDR3 nucleotides: TGTGCCAGCAGCTCAATGCCGCCGACTAGCGGGGGGCAAGATGAGCAGTTCTTC. Drawing the rest from reference TRBV7-3 and TRBJ2-1, the complete variable domain is GAGVSQTPSNKVTEKGKYVELRCDPISGHTALYWYRQSLGQGPEFLIYFQGTGAADDSGLPNDRFFAVRPEGSVSTLKIQRTERGDSAVYLCASSSMPPTSGGQDEQFFGPGTRLTVL.

Written as DNA, the CDR3 is TGTGCCAGCAGTTATAAGGGCTCTGGGGCCAACGTCCTGACTTTC. It yields the protein CASSYKGSGANVLTF. The rearrangement links TRBV6-2 or TRBV6-3 to TRBJ2-6; no firm D call. Germline values: CDR1 MNHEY, CDR2 SVGEGT. The V end lost 3 bases, the J end lost 0 bases, and 6 bases lay between the germline ends. This CDR3 contains 15 residues.

The V gene is TRBV11-2, the J gene TRBJ1-1; 9 nucleotides agree with TRBD1. V lost 1 base, J lost 0 bases, and 3 bases stayed unmatched. This CDR3 contains 16 residues. The germline CDR1 and CDR2 sequences are SGHAT and FQNNGV. For the CDR3, the DNA is TGTGCCAGCAGCTTAGTTACAGGGGGCATGAACACTGAAGCTTTCTTT. Translated, it gives CASSLVTGGMNTEAFF.

The chain joins TRBV6-7 to TRBJ1-1; 7 positions match TRBD1. TRBV6-7 is reported as an ORF; its role is uncertain. With V trimmed by 7 bases and J by 1 base, 12 bases remained unmatched. The CDR3 loop spans 16 amino acids. The CDR3 DNA reads TGTGCCAGCATCCAATATCCGAACAGGGGGAACACTGAAGCTTTCTTT. This encodes CASIQYPNRGNTEAFF.

This chain joins TRBV30 and TRBJ1-5; TRBD1 is a possible D gene (5 bases). Germline V lookup: CDR1 GTSNPN, CDR2 SVGIG (reference sequence). This CDR3 has 15 residues. V lost 0 bases and J lost 1, with 10 bases in between. The CDR3 DNA sequence: TGTGCCTGGAGTGTGGGGGGGGGAAGCAATCAGCCCCAGCATTTT. This translates into CAWSVGGGSNQPQHF.